This TCR beta chain was recovered during a study of post-analysis software for immune sequencing data. Notes on the study in general: Four to six TRBV segments were more frequent in patients than controls; TRBV5-6, TRBV5-1 and TRBV20-1 belonged to this group. Normalized Chao1 diversity was significantly lower in multiple sclerosis patients than in controls.

Sequencing libraries made from TCR beta cDNA carried unique molecular identifiers. TCRdb re-derived calls from the PCR reads in MiXCR, one entry per CDR3 protein. The table includes approximately 690,000 distinct CDR3 sequences, about 60% detected once. Remarks on this clonotype: Its antigen remains unknown.

J gave up 4 bases and V 0 bases, and 7 bases lay outside the gene matches. There are 16 residues in the CDR3. Per the germline V gene, CDR1 is DFQATT and CDR2 is SNEGSKA (reference sequence). The V gene is TRBV20-1, the J gene TRBJ2-1; TRBD2 agrees at 9 bases. The sequenced sample consisted of blood. The TCR was taken from a girl aged 2-10 years with multiple sclerosis. Here the CDR3 reads CSARDRLTSGYNEQFF. As DNA, the CDR3 is TGCAGTGCTAGAGATCGTTTGACTAGCGGATACAATGAGCAGTTCTTC.